The 22 T cell receptor beta chains in this list originate from one sample, sequenced in a study of blood T cell repertoires in COVID-19. The table came from immunoSEQ multiplex PCR; TCRdb's copy has only in-frame clones and leaves some out. This sample has 150,000 to 200,000 clones, with 85% to 95% found just once. Sequencing input: peripheral blood. These receptors were taken from a woman aged 50 to 60 with acute or convalescent COVID-19.

This chain joins TRBV25-1 and TRBJ2-2; no definite D call. Germline V CDR1 and CDR2: MGHDK, SYGVNS. The V end lost 8 bases, the J end lost 3 bases, and 13 bases lay between the germline ends. This CDR3 contains 14 residues. CDR3 sequence reads: CASRPVVDTGELFF. In DNA form, the CDR3 reads TGTGCCAGCCGCCCAGTGGTGGACACCGGGGAGCTGTTTTTT.

J is TRBJ2-7 and V is TRBV7-8; no clear D gene. V was clipped by 5 bases and J by 2 bases, with 19 bases between them. Germline V lookup: CDR1 SGHVS, CDR2 FQNEAQ. This CDR3 is 16 amino acids long. DNA of the CDR3: TGTGCCAGCAGCCCAGCCCGGTACAGACCAACCTACGAGCAGTACTTC. Protein product: CASSPARYRPTYEQYF.

Only one count was recorded for this clone. The chain employs TRBV24-1 and TRBJ2-5; 9 nucleotides match TRBD1. The germline CDR1 and CDR2 sequences are KGHDR and SFDVKD. Germline trimming cut 3 bases from V and 1 base from J; bases unmatched to any gene: 14. The CDR3 has 19 residues. The CDR3 DNA sequence: TGTGCCACCAGTGATGCTCTCACCGGGACAGGGAGGGTCCAAGAGACCCAGTACTTC. It codes for CATSDALTGTGRVQETQYF.

This clone has only a few counts. V and J are TRBV11-2 and TRBJ1-2; tentatively, D is TRBD1 (6 bases). The germline gives CDR1 SGHAT, CDR2 FQNNGV. This CDR3 comprises 13 residues. The V gene lost 0 bases and the J gene lost 8 bases, with 10 bases spanning the gap. The CDR3 loop is CASSLERQVGYTF. CDR3 nucleotides: TGTGCCAGCAGCTTAGAGAGACAGGTCGGCTACACCTTC.

The chain couples TRBV6-5 to TRBJ1-5; D is unclear. This CDR3 has 13 amino acids. V lost 2 bases to trimming and J lost 6 bases, with 8 bases between them. Germline values: CDR1 MNHEY, CDR2 SVGAGI. The CDR3 region has the DNA TGTGCCAGCAGTTACGACCGGGGTCAGCCCCAGCATTTT. This encodes CASSYDRGQPQHF.

This chain links TRBV10-1 with TRBJ1-2; a possible D gene is TRBD1 (5 bases). Germline V CDR1 and CDR2: WNHNN, SYGVQD (reference sequence). V gave up 7 bases and J gave up 5 bases, with 20 bases separating them. The CDR3 contains 15 residues. CDR3 nucleotides: TGCGCCAGCAATAGGAGGGACCCTACCTTTTATGGCTACACCTTC. It yields the protein CASNRRDPTFYGYTF.

The chain recombines TRBV7-9 with TRBJ1-5, with TRBD1 as a possible D gene (6 bases). The V and J ends lost 4 bases and 3 bases respectively, with 13 bases between them. From germline, CDR1 is SEHNR and CDR2 FQNEAQ (reference sequence). CDR3 size: 15 residues. CDR3 sequence: CASSSSDSYNQPQHF. For the CDR3, the DNA is TGTGCCAGCAGCTCCTCGGACAGTTACAATCAGCCCCAGCATTTT.

The rearrangement links TRBV4-1 to TRBJ2-1; 9 nucleotides match TRBD2. CDR3 size: 17 residues. Germline CDR1 MGHRA, CDR2 YSYEKL. V was clipped by 1 base and J by 2 bases; unmatched bases: 6. The CDR3 here is CASSQGLAGATYNEQFF. CDR3 bases: TGCGCCAGCAGCCAAGGATTAGCGGGAGCTACCTACAATGAGCAGTTCTTC.

The CDR3 DNA follows: TGTGCCTGGAGTAACGTAGGTGGAGGCAATCAGCCCCAGCATTTT. Amino acid sequence: CAWSNVGGGNQPQHF. V and J are TRBV30 and TRBJ1-5, with unresolved D. V shed 2 bases and J shed 2 bases, with 13 bases lying between them. This CDR3 is built from 15 residues. Germline loops: CDR1 GTSNPN, CDR2 SVGIG (reference sequence).

The V gene is TRBV15, the J gene TRBJ2-5; 8 bases line up with TRBD2. In germline, CDR1 is LNHNV, CDR2 YYDKDF (reference sequence). The CDR3 runs to 15 residues. V shed 9 bases, J shed 5 bases, and the junction held 14 bases outside the gene matches. CDR3 region: CATGKAGVLGETQYF. CDR3 coding DNA: TGTGCCACGGGGAAAGCGGGAGTTCTGGGGGAGACCCAGTACTTC. The complete variable domain, with remaining parts taken from reference TRBV15 and TRBJ2-5, reads DAMVIQNPRYQVTQFGKPVTLSCSQTLNHNVMYWYQQKSSQAPKLLFHYYDKDFNNEADTPDNFQSRRPNTSFCFLDIRSPGLGDTAMYLCATGKAGVLGETQYFGPGTRLLVL.

The chain's CDR3 is CASSREGNTEAFF. The CDR3 DNA sequence: TGTGCCAGTAGTAGGGAGGGTAACACTGAAGCTTTCTTT. The V and J genes are TRBV19 and TRBJ1-1; D gene ambiguous. CDR3 length: 13 amino acids. Trimming pared 4 bases from V and 2 bases from J, leaving 8 bases between. Per germline, CDR1 LNHDA and CDR2 SQIVND (reference sequence).

This clone came up once. This sequence joins TRBV2 and TRBJ2-2; D remains unclear. Germline-derived CDR1 and CDR2 are SNHLY and FYNNEI. The CDR3 contains 15 residues. V lost 3 bases, J lost 5 bases, and 13 bases lay in between. The CDR3 reads CASSENRVRTGELFF. CDR3 sequence (DNA): TGTGCCAGCAGTGAGAACCGGGTTCGGACCGGGGAGCTGTTTTTT.

This clone was counted a few times. The chain couples TRBV25-1 to TRBJ2-7; 9 bases map to TRBD1. This CDR3 region has 13 residues. J gave up 0 bases and V 6 bases, and 0 bases lay outside the gene matches. Germline V gene sequence: CDR1 MGHDK, CDR2 SYGVNS. CDR3 protein: CASRTGGSYEQYF. The CDR3, as DNA: TGTGCCAGCAGGACAGGGGGCTCCTACGAGCAGTACTTC.

CDR3 DNA sequence: TGCAGTGCTAGTCTTAGACAGCTAAACTATGGCTACACCTTC. Encoded protein: CSASLRQLNYGYTF. The chain has TRBV20-1 and TRBJ1-2; a weak D match, TRBD1 (5 bases). Germline V gene data show CDR1 as DFQATT and CDR2 as SNEGSKA (reference sequence). The CDR3 totals 14 residues. V was trimmed by 3 bases and J by 2 bases, leaving 13 bases between them.

The chain combines TRBV4-1 with TRBJ1-4; D not resolved. Germline V gene lookup returns CDR1 MGHRA and CDR2 YSYEKL. The CDR3 spans 15 residues. Trimming took off 2 bases at V and 5 bases at J, with 12 bases between the two ends. This CDR3 is CASSQISGGNEKLFF. Written as DNA, the CDR3 is TGCGCCAGCAGCCAAATAAGCGGAGGGAATGAAAAACTGTTTTTT.

The chain links TRBV14 to TRBJ1-6; D gene uncertain. This CDR3 comprises 15 residues. From germline, CDR1 is SGHDN and CDR2 FVKESK. Trimming removed 4 bases at V and 9 bases at J, with 16 bases between. As DNA, the CDR3 is TGTGCCAGCAGCCCCGGACGGATCGGAGGTTCACCCCTCCACTTT. Amino acid sequence: CASSPGRIGGSPLHF.

The J gene is TRBJ1-5, the V gene TRBV19; 10 bases map to TRBD1. J lost 13 bases, V lost 6 bases, and 9 bases had no gene match. The length of the CDR3 is 13 residues. Germline loops: CDR1 LNHDA, CDR2 SQIVND (reference sequence). CDR3 residues: CASSRTGGGPQHF. The CDR3, as DNA: TGTGCCAGTAGCAGGACAGGGGGAGGACCACAGCATTTT.

The chain has TRBV6-2 or TRBV6-3 and TRBJ1-1; 9 nucleotides match TRBD1. Trimming at V came to 6 bases and at J to 8 bases, leaving 4 bases not matched to a gene. The CDR3 has 12 amino acids. CDR1 MNHEY and CDR2 SVGEGT come from the germline V gene. The CDR3 region is CASSSTGGEAFF. The CDR3 DNA reads TGTGCCAGCAGCTCCACAGGGGGCGAAGCTTTCTTT.

This chain connects TRBV15 to TRBJ1-5; 8 nucleotides align to TRBD1. The ends lost 1 base at V and 4 bases at J; junction bases unmatched: 6. The CDR3 is made up of 16 amino acids. The germline gives CDR1 LNHNV, CDR2 YYDKDF (reference sequence). CDR3 sequence (DNA): TGTGCCACCAGCAGAGTAATGTACAGGGGGAATCAGCCCCAGCATTTT. Residues: CATSRVMYRGNQPQHF.

CDR3 sequence: CASSSNPGMPTEAFF. CDR3 sequence (DNA): TGTGCCAGCAGTTCAAATCCAGGGATGCCCACTGAAGCTTTCTTT. V gene TRBV27 combines with J gene TRBJ1-1; a possible D gene is TRBD1 (5 bases). This CDR3 comprises 15 residues. The germline CDR1 and CDR2 sequences are MNHEY and SMNVEV (reference sequence). Trimming removed 4 bases from V and 4 bases from J, with 16 bases in between.

CDR3 DNA: TGTGCCAGCAGTTACGAGGGACTCTCCTACGAGCAGTACTTC. Its translation: CASSYEGLSYEQYF. The chain uses TRBV6-2 or TRBV6-3 and TRBJ2-7, with a weak D call TRBD2 (6 bases). The germline CDR1 and CDR2 sequences are MNHEY and SVGEGT. Trimming stripped 2 bases from V and 0 bases from J, with 8 bases between. CDR3 size: 14 residues.

The chain joins TRBV27 to TRBJ2-7, with unresolved D. The CDR3 extends over 14 amino acids. Trimming removed 4 bases from V and 5 bases from J, with 15 bases in between. Germline lookup yields CDR1 MNHEY and CDR2 SMNVEV (reference sequence). The chain's CDR3 is CASSSSRNADEQYF. The CDR3 DNA is TGTGCCAGCAGTTCTTCCCGGAACGCGGACGAGCAGTACTTC.